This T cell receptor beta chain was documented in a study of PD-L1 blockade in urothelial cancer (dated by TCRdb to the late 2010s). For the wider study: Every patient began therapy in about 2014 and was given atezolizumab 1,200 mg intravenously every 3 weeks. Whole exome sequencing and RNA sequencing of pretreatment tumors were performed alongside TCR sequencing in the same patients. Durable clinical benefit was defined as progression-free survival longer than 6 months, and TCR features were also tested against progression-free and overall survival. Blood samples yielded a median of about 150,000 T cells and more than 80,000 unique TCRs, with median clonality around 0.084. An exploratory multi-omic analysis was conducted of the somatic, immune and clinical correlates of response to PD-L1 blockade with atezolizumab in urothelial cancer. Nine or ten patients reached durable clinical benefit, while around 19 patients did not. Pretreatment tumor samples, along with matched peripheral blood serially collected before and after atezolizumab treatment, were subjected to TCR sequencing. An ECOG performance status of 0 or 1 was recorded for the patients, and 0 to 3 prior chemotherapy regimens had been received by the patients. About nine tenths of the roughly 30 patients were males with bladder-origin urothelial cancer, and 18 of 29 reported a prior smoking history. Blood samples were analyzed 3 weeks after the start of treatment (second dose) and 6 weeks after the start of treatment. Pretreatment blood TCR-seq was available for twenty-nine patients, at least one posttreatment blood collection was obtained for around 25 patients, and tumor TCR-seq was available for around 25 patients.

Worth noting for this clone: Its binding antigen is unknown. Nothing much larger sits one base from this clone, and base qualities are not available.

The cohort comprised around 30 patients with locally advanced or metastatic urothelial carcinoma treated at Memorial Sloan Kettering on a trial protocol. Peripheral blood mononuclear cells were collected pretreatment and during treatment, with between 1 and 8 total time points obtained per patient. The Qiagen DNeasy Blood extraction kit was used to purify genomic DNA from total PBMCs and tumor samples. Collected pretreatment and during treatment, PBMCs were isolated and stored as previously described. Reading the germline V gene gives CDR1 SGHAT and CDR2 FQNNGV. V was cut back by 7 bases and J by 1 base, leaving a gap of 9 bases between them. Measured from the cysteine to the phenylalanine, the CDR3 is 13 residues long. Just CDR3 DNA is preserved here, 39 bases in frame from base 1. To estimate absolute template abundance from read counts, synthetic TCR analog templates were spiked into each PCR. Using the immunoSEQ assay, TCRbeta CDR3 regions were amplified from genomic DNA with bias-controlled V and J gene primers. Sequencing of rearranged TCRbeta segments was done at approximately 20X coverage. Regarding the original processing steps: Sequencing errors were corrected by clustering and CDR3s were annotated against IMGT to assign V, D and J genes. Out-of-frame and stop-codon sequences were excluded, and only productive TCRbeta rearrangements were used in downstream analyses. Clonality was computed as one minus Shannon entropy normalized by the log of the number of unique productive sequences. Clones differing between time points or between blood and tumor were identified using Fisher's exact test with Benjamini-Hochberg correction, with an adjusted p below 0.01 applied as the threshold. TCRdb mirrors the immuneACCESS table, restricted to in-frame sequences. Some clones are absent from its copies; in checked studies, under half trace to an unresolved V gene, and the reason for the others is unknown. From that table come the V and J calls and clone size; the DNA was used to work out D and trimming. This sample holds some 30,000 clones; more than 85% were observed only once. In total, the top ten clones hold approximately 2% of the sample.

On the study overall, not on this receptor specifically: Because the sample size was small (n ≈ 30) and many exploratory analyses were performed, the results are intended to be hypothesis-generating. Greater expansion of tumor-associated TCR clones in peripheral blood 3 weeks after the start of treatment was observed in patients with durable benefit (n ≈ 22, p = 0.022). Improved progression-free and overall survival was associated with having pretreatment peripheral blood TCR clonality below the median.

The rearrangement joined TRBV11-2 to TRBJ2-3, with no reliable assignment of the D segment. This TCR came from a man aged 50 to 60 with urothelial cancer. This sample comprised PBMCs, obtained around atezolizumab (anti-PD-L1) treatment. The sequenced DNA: TGTGCCAGCATCCCAACAGGCACAGATACGCAGTATTTT. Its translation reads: CASIPTGTDTQYF.